One and the same sample provided the 2 T cell receptor beta chains below, sequenced in a study of T-cell memory formation after mild COVID-19. Via MiXCR, TCRdb re-called the 5' RACE reads, giving one row per CDR3 protein. The sample holds approximately 490,000 distinct CDR3 sequences, roughly 22% seen once. Sequenced input: PBMCs or a T cell subset sorted from them (not recorded which). All receptors come from an adult woman who had mild COVID-19 (a few samples of this study predate the infection). Cell type and time point are not known.

The V gene is TRBV5-5, the J gene TRBJ1-1, with D perhaps TRBD1 (5 bases). The germline V gene encodes CDR1 SGHKS and CDR2 YYEKEE (reference sequence). This CDR3 is 14 amino acids long. V lost 3 bases and J 5 bases, leaving 14 bases between the germline ends. This chain's CDR3 is CASSSPGRRTEAFF. The CDR3 DNA reads TGTGCCAGCAGCTCTCCGGGACGTCGGACTGAAGCTTTCTTT.

Written as DNA, the CDR3 is TGTGCCAGCAGCTTGGGGTCCCAGCGAGAGACCCAGTACTTC. This sequence encodes CASSLGSQRETQYF. The chain uses TRBV5-5 and TRBJ2-5; D uncertain. Between the trimmed V and J ends, which lost 0 bases and 4 bases, there was a span of 10 bases. The CDR3 is 14 residues long. The germline CDR1 and CDR2 sequences are SGHKS and YYEKEE (reference sequence). The full variable domain, rest sourced from reference TRBV5-5 and TRBJ2-5, is DAGVTQSPTHLIKTRGQQVTLRCSPISGHKSVSWYQQVLGQGPQFIFQYYEKEERGRGNFPDRFSARQFPNYSSELNVNALLLGDSALYLCASSLGSQRETQYFGPGTRLLVL.